Each of the 22 T cell receptor beta chains below was sequenced from the same sample in a study of neurological immune-mediated disorders. One entry per CDR3 protein results from TCRdb running MiXCR on the 5' RACE reads. The data show about 66,000 distinct CDR3 sequences, roughly 9.7% seen once. Time point denoted: longitudinal time-point 2. Specimen: PBMCs. The receptor source for this set is a man aged 25 to 40 in good health.

This clonotype has a count of ten or more. The V and J genes are TRBV27 and TRBJ2-5; 11 bases are a match to TRBD2. This CDR3 is built from 14 residues. Germline CDR1 and CDR2: MNHEY and SMNVEV (reference sequence). After removal of 5 bases from V and 2 bases from J, the junction contained 1 base not matched to a gene. DNA of the CDR3: TGTGCCAGCAGTCGACTAGCGGGGCAAGAGACCCAGTACTTC. The encoded protein is CASSRLAGQETQYF.

The chain employs TRBV20-1 and TRBJ2-3, with TRBD2 identical over 12 bases. The germline V gene has CDR1 DFQATT and CDR2 SNEGSKA (reference sequence). J was trimmed by 0 bases and V by 5 bases; bases with no gene match: 9. CDR3 size: 17 residues. The CDR3 spells CSARGLAGRTSTDTQYF. CDR3 nucleotide sequence: TGCAGTGCTCGTGGACTAGCGGGAAGAACTAGCACAGATACGCAGTATTTT.

This clonotype was observed many times. The chain joins TRBV11-3 to TRBJ2-3; TRBD1 agrees at 8 bases. The CDR3 consists of 16 residues. From germline, CDR1 is SGHNT and CDR2 YENEEA. V lost 0 bases, J lost 0 bases, and 2 bases stayed unmatched. The CDR3 sequence is CASSLEGDRSTDTQYF. As DNA, the CDR3 is TGTGCCAGCAGCTTAGAAGGGGACAGGAGCACAGATACGCAGTATTTT.

This clonotype was observed at least ten times. The chain employs TRBV2 and TRBJ1-1; D is unclear. The V end was cut by 4 bases, the J end by 0 bases, with 9 bases between. CDR3 length: 14 residues. CDR1 and CDR2 (germline): SNHLY, FYNNEI. CDR3 DNA sequence: TGTGCCAGCAGTGTTATAGCCATGAACACTGAAGCTTTCTTT. Residues: CASSVIAMNTEAFF.

This clonotype was seen at least ten times. The genes are TRBV9 and TRBJ2-2; D ambiguous. The germline V gene encodes CDR1 SGDLS and CDR2 YYNGEE. CDR3 length: 15 amino acids. V was trimmed by 0 bases and J by 1 base, leaving 7 bases between them. CDR3 protein: CASSVDPQNTGELFF. The DNA for the CDR3 is TGTGCCAGCAGCGTAGATCCGCAGAACACCGGGGAGCTGTTTTTT.

This clonotype was seen ten or more times. V gene TRBV10-2 combines with J gene TRBJ1-1, with D possibly matching TRBD1 (5 bases). Germline loops: CDR1 WSHSY, CDR2 SAAADI. V lost 4 bases and J 3 bases, leaving 15 bases between the germline ends. The CDR3 length is 15 residues. Here the CDR3 reads CASSVSGWFDTEAFF. The DNA of the CDR3 is TGCGCCAGCAGTGTCTCAGGGTGGTTTGACACTGAAGCTTTCTTT.

This clonotype was found many times. In DNA form, the CDR3 reads TGTGCCAGCAGCCACCGGGACAGGGGTGGAGATACGCAGTATTTT. As protein: CASSHRDRGGDTQYF. This chain links TRBV7-2 with TRBJ2-3, with 10 bases matching TRBD1. CDR3 length: 15 amino acids. V shed 5 bases, J shed 5 bases, and the junction held 7 bases outside the gene matches. Germline V gene lookup returns CDR1 SGHTA and CDR2 FQGNSA.

There are many counts of this clonotype. The chain joins TRBV20-1 to TRBJ2-1; TRBD1 is a possible D gene (6 bases). This CDR3 comprises 15 residues. Germline CDR1 and CDR2: DFQATT and SNEGSKA (reference sequence). The V end lost 4 bases, the J end lost 3 bases, and 16 bases lay between the germline ends. The CDR3 region has the DNA TGCAGTGCTACCAATGGACAGACAAGCTACAATGAGCAGTTCTTC. Translation gives CSATNGQTSYNEQFF.

Ten or more counts support this clonotype. V gene TRBV20-1 combines with J gene TRBJ1-2; a possible D gene is TRBD1 (6 bases). V was shortened by 6 bases and J by 5 bases, with 16 bases between the two germline ends. This CDR3 has 13 residues. Germline values: CDR1 DFQATT, CDR2 SNEGSKA (reference sequence). The CDR3 bases are TGCAGTGCGGAACCACAGGGAGGATATGGCTACACCTTC. Its translation is CSAEPQGGYGYTF.

Ten or more counts support this clonotype. The chain joins TRBV10-3 to TRBJ1-5; 12 nucleotides line up with TRBD1. This CDR3 contains 17 residues. Trimming cost V 1 base and J 5 bases; bases outside gene matches: 6. Per germline, CDR1 ENHRY and CDR2 SYGVKD. CDR3 residues: CAISEFPGTGGDQPQHF. The CDR3, as DNA: TGTGCCATCAGTGAGTTCCCCGGGACAGGGGGCGATCAGCCCCAGCATTTT.

This clonotype was seen at least ten times. V and J are TRBV9 and TRBJ2-3; D gene ambiguous. The V end was cut by 3 bases, the J end by 5 bases, with 10 bases between. CDR3 size: 13 residues. Germline V lookup: CDR1 SGDLS, CDR2 YYNGEE. The DNA for the CDR3 is TGTGCCAGCAGCGATCGGCATAAAGATACGCAGTATTTT. As protein: CASSDRHKDTQYF.

The table lists this clonotype with many counts. This sequence joins TRBV7-7 and TRBJ2-1; the D gene is possibly TRBD1 (6 bases). With 5 bases removed from V and 2 bases from J, the gap between germline ends came to 13 bases. The CDR3 spans 15 residues. Germline V gene data show CDR1 as SSHAT and CDR2 as FNYEAQ (reference sequence). The CDR3 loop is CASSADRDPYNEQFF. The DNA for the CDR3 is TGTGCCAGCAGCGCGGACAGAGATCCCTACAATGAGCAGTTCTTC.

This clonotype was recorded at least ten times. The V and J genes are TRBV5-1 and TRBJ2-3; D remains ambiguous. The CDR3 runs 14 residues. Germline V gene lookup returns CDR1 SGHRS and CDR2 YFSETQ. Between the trimmed V and J ends, which lost 1 base and 2 bases, there was a span of 8 bases. CDR3 nucleotides: TGCGCCAGCAGCTTGACTACTTCCACAGATACGCAGTATTTT. Its translation is CASSLTTSTDTQYF.

The chain couples TRBV9 to TRBJ2-7; 8 bases map to TRBD1. The CDR3 covers 17 residues. The V gene end was trimmed by 2 bases and the J gene end by 2 bases; junction bases not matched to a gene: 12. Germline V lookup: CDR1 SGDLS, CDR2 YYNGEE. DNA for the CDR3: TGTGCCAGCAGCGTCTCCGGGACAGGTTTTTCGACCTACGAGCAGTACTTC. Residues: CASSVSGTGFSTYEQYF. Together with reference TRBV9 and TRBJ2-7, the CDR3 gives the full variable domain: DSGVTQTPKHLITATGQRVTLRCSPRSGDLSVYWYQQSLDQGLQFLIQYYNGEERAKGNILERFSAQQFPDLHSELNLSSLELGDSALYFCASSVSGTGFSTYEQYFGPGTRLTVT.

This clonotype was recorded at least ten times. The chain carries TRBV27 and TRBJ1-5, with TRBD1 identical over 9 bases. Trimming took 5 bases from V and 7 from J; bases not matched to a gene: 9. CDR3 length: 15 residues. The V gene's germline CDR1 is MNHEY and CDR2 SMNVEV (reference sequence). The CDR3 reads CASSPGTGSWQPQHF. The CDR3 coding sequence is TGTGCCAGCAGTCCGGGGACAGGGAGTTGGCAGCCCCAGCATTTT.

This clonotype has at least ten counts. This rearrangement joins TRBV6-4 to TRBJ2-1; TRBD2 might be the D (5 bases). CDR3 length equals 13 residues. The V end was cut by 4 bases, the J end by 10 bases, with 14 bases between. Germline values: CDR1 MRHNA, CDR2 SNTAGT. The CDR3 sequence is CASSVSNSGEQFF. In nucleotides, the CDR3 is TGTGCCAGCAGTGTCTCCAACAGCGGCGAGCAGTTCTTC.

With respect to this clonotype: At one end, the junction sequence differs from germline, possibly due to a read error. The V call is TRBV12-3 or TRBV12-4, the J call TRBJ2-1; D call uncertain. The CDR3 contains 13 residues. The DNA of the CDR3 is TGTTCCAGCAGTTTAGGGCCCCTCGATGAGCAGTTCTTT. This gives the protein CSSSLGPLDEQFF.

This clonotype occurred many times. The rearrangement links TRBV5-1 to TRBJ2-3, with TRBD2 as a possible D gene (6 bases). The length of the CDR3 is 15 residues. Looked up from germline, CDR1 is SGHRS and CDR2 is YFSETQ. V was cut by 4 bases and J by 2 bases, with 14 bases left in between. CDR3 residues: CASSPGGVPTDTQYF. The CDR3 nucleotides read TGCGCCAGCAGCCCCGGGGGAGTGCCCACAGATACGCAGTATTTT.

The sample holds many counts of this clonotype. The chain's CDR3 is CASSLFRVVGNEQFF. CDR3 DNA: TGTGCCAGCAGTTTATTTCGGGTCGTGGGCAATGAGCAGTTCTTC. The rearrangement joins TRBV27 to TRBJ2-1; D is unclear. CDR3 length: 15 residues. CDR1 and CDR2 (germline): MNHEY, SMNVEV (reference sequence). The germline V and J ends were trimmed by 1 base and 6 bases, with 13 bases remaining between them.

This clonotype was seen many times. The chain is built from TRBV20-1 and TRBJ2-5; 8 bases line up with TRBD1. The germline V gene encodes CDR1 DFQATT and CDR2 SNEGSKA (reference sequence). V was pared by 6 bases and J by 4 bases, with 7 bases of the junction left unmatched. This CDR3 is 13 amino acids long. The CDR3 region has the DNA TGCAGTGCGGACAGGGATCTTGTAGAGACCCAGTACTTC. Translated: CSADRDLVETQYF.

The chain carries TRBV25-1 and TRBJ2-4; D is possibly TRBD1 (6 bases). Germline V gene sequence: CDR1 MGHDK, CDR2 SYGVNS. V shed 8 bases and J shed 5 bases, with 19 bases lying between them. CDR3 length equals 15 residues. CDR3 loop: CASDPIGPGENIQYF. CDR3 DNA sequence: TGTGCCAGCGACCCTATCGGGCCAGGGGAAAACATTCAGTACTTC.

This clonotype was seen many times. The CDR3 nucleotides are TGTGCCAGCAGCTTAGCTGGGGACTATGGCTACACCTTC. Residues: CASSLAGDYGYTF. The chain employs TRBV7-2 and TRBJ1-2, with no clear D. CDR3 size: 13 residues. The germline V gene has CDR1 SGHTA and CDR2 FQGNSA. Trimming left V 0 bases short and J 3 bases short, with 5 bases between.